The 28 T cell receptor beta chains listed next were all sequenced from one sample in a study of blood T cells in healthy people across ages. Then a second PCR, running about 7 to 11 cycles, was carried out with a sample-barcoded 5' primer and a J-beta primer mix. One entry per CDR3 protein, called by TCRdb with MiXCR from the 5' RACE reads. The repertoire holds over 750,000 distinct CDR3 sequences, with just under 25% as singletons. This sample was shared with a second study, whose subject was T cells of mothers and their children.

Sequences were obtained from blood. The receptor source for this set is a boy under 18 in good health.

In this sample, this clonotype turned up a few times. CDR3: CASNGGTWNEQFF. CDR3 in DNA: TGTGCCAGCAATGGGGGGACTTGGAATGAGCAGTTCTTC. The chain uses TRBV6-5 and TRBJ2-1; tentative D call: TRBD2 (6 bases). Looked up from germline, CDR1 is MNHEY and CDR2 is SVGAGI. The CDR3 is 13 amino acids. V lost 7 bases to trimming and J lost 7 bases, with 14 bases between them.

CDR3 sequence reads: CASGRDGYEQYF. The CDR3 DNA follows: TGTGCCAGCGGTAGGGACGGCTACGAGCAGTACTTC. The chain carries TRBV12-3 or TRBV12-4 and TRBJ2-7; D tentatively fits TRBD1 or TRBD2 (5 bases each). This CDR3 region has 12 residues. With 8 bases removed from V and 3 bases from J, the gap between germline ends came to 11 bases.

The V and J genes are TRBV29-1 and TRBJ2-1; 10 nucleotides match TRBD2. The tail of the sequence fits TRBJ2-7 better, so the J call may be wrong. This CDR3 spans 18 amino acids. Looked up from germline, CDR1 is SQVTM and CDR2 is ANQGSEA. CDR3 DNA sequence: TGCAGCGTTTTAGGGGCTATAGCGGGAGGCGCACAGAGTTACGAGCAGTACTTC. Translation gives CSVLGAIAGGAQSYEQYF.

This clonotype was counted between two and nine times. This sequence joins TRBV25-1 and TRBJ1-2; weak D call: TRBD1 (5 bases). Per the germline V gene, CDR1 is MGHDK and CDR2 is SYGVNS. This CDR3 is built from 12 residues. V dropped 4 bases and J dropped 6 bases, with 9 bases sitting between them. In DNA form, the CDR3 reads TGTGCCAGCAGTGGACAGTGGGATGGCTACACCTTC. Translated, it gives CASSGQWDGYTF.

The V gene is TRBV6-1, the J gene TRBJ1-3; D gene ambiguous. CDR1 and CDR2 (germline): MNHNS, SASEGT. V lost 10 bases and J lost 4, with 14 bases in between. The CDR3 has 13 residues. The CDR3: CATRSFGGNTIYF. The DNA of the CDR3 is TGTGCCACGAGATCCTTCGGAGGAAACACCATATATTTT.

V is TRBV7-9 and J is TRBJ2-3, with D possibly TRBD2 on 6 matching bases. Germline CDR1 reads SEHNR; CDR2 reads FQNEAQ (reference sequence). The germline V and J ends were trimmed by 3 bases and 5 bases, with 12 bases remaining between them. The CDR3 loop spans 14 amino acids. The CDR3 spells CASSLGAGKDTQYF. The CDR3 DNA reads TGTGCCAGCAGCTTGGGAGCGGGTAAAGATACGCAGTATTTT.

The chain carries TRBV21-1 and TRBJ2-2; TRBD2 is the table's D call and was not checked against the DNA. TRBV21-1 is described as a pseudogene. CDR3 length: 18 amino acids. The CDR3 here is CASSKVISGLAWSGELFF. In DNA, the CDR3 is TGTGCCAGCAGCAAAGTAATTTCGGGACTAGCTTGGTCCGGGGAGCTGTTTTTT.

V is TRBV11-2 and J is TRBJ1-3; D unresolved. The germline CDR1 and CDR2 sequences are SGHAT and FQNNGV. The CDR3 covers 14 residues. Trimming pared 2 bases from V and 1 base from J, leaving 6 bases between. The CDR3 DNA reads as TGTGCCAGCAGCTTAATGCTTTCTGGAAACACCATATATTTT. Encoded protein: CASSLMLSGNTIYF. The variable domain in full, completed from reference TRBV11-2 and TRBJ1-3, reads EAGVAQSPRYKIIEKRQSVAFWCNPISGHATLYWYQQILGQGPKLLIQFQNNGVVDDSQLPKDRFSAERLKGVDSTLKIQPAKLEDSAVYLCASSLMLSGNTIYFGEGSWLTVV.

Here the CDR3 reads CASSVGHASYEQYF. In DNA form, the CDR3 reads TGTGCCAGCAGCGTAGGACATGCCTCCTACGAGCAGTACTTC. The chain employs TRBV9 and TRBJ2-7; no reliable D call. In germline, CDR1 is SGDLS, CDR2 YYNGEE. The CDR3 has 14 amino acids. V lost 0 bases and J 0 bases, leaving 7 bases between the germline ends.

The sample holds a few counts of this clonotype. This rearrangement joins TRBV5-1 to TRBJ2-3, with D perhaps TRBD1 (6 bases). Per germline, CDR1 SGHRS and CDR2 YFSETQ. The CDR3 length is 15 residues. Trimming cost V 7 bases and J 1 base, with 16 bases left between them. The CDR3 here is CASVRGDARTDTQYF. CDR3 nucleotides: TGCGCCAGCGTCAGGGGAGATGCCCGCACAGATACGCAGTATTTT.

This clonotype was counted between two and nine times. The chain uses TRBV9 and TRBJ1-2; TRBD1 matches 12 bases. The trim removed 3 bases at V and 4 bases at J, leaving 10 bases unmatched. This CDR3 has 17 amino acids. Germline CDR1 is SGDLS and CDR2 is YYNGEE. CDR3 amino acids: CASSGGTGGAPPYGYTF. CDR3 DNA: TGTGCCAGCAGCGGTGGGACAGGGGGCGCGCCGCCCTATGGCTACACCTTC.

In its sample, this clonotype was seen many times. This sequence joins TRBV9 and TRBJ2-3; D remains ambiguous. The V end lost 0 bases, the J end lost 2 bases, and 4 bases lay between the germline ends. Germline assignment: CDR1 SGDLS and CDR2 YYNGEE. The CDR3 length is 13 residues. The CDR3 sequence: CASSVVPTDTQYF. CDR3 nucleotides: TGTGCCAGCAGCGTAGTTCCCACAGATACGCAGTATTTT.

For this clonotype: It may be a read error: a sequence one base away is much more abundant. The chain uses TRBV12-3 or TRBV12-4 and TRBJ1-3; D not resolved. The germline V and J ends were trimmed by 2 bases and 5 bases, with 4 bases remaining between them. This CDR3 spans 12 amino acids. CDR3: CASSLSRNTIYF. The CDR3 DNA follows: TGTGCCAGCAGTTTATCCAGAAACACCATATATTTT.

The rearrangement uses TRBV12-3 or TRBV12-4 and TRBJ2-1; D remains ambiguous. The V and J ends lost 3 bases and 7 bases respectively, with 10 bases between them. The CDR3 is made up of 13 amino acids. CDR3 coding DNA: TGTGCCAGCAGTTTCTCGGTTTATAATGAGCAGTTCTTC. Translated, it gives CASSFSVYNEQFF.

The sample holds a few counts of this clonotype. V usage is TRBV27 and J usage is TRBJ2-1; no clear D. The CDR3 is 15 amino acids. From germline, CDR1 is MNHEY and CDR2 SMNVEV (reference sequence). The ends were cut back, 3 bases at V and 5 bases at J, with 14 bases in the middle. This CDR3 reads CASSLLPPSHNEQFF. The CDR3, as DNA: TGTGCCAGCAGTTTGCTTCCCCCGTCCCACAATGAGCAGTTCTTC.

This clonotype was seen a handful of times. This sequence joins TRBV6-6 and TRBJ1-1, with D unresolved. The germline CDR1 and CDR2 sequences are MNHNY and SVGAGI (reference sequence). This CDR3 has 14 amino acids. V dropped 5 bases and J dropped 2 bases, with 12 bases sitting between them. Written as DNA, the CDR3 is TGTGCCAGCAGTGGGAGGTCTCAAAACACTGAAGCTTTCTTT. Its protein is CASSGRSQNTEAFF.

The gene calls are TRBV7-9 and TRBJ2-7; tentatively, D is TRBD2 (5 bases). This CDR3 comprises 13 residues. V lost 7 bases to trimming and J lost 2 bases, with 12 bases between them. Germline loops: CDR1 SEHNR, CDR2 FQNEAQ (reference sequence). CDR3 amino acids: CASNRDPTYEQYF. Here the CDR3 DNA reads TGTGCCAGCAACCGGGATCCTACCTACGAGCAGTACTTC.

This sequence joins TRBV5-1 and TRBJ2-5, with 7 bases fitting TRBD1. The germline CDR1 and CDR2 sequences are SGHRS and YFSETQ. Trimming at V came to 7 bases and at J to 4 bases, leaving 7 bases not matched to a gene. The CDR3 has 13 residues. The CDR3 DNA follows: TGCGCCAGCTGCCGACAGGGCCGAGAGACCCAGTACTTC. Protein product: CASCRQGRETQYF.

This clonotype was detected a few times. The gene calls are TRBV3-1 and TRBJ2-5; D gene unclear. The V gene's germline CDR1 is LGHDT and CDR2 YNNKEL (reference sequence). V was trimmed by 4 bases and J by 5 bases, leaving 17 bases between them. This CDR3 comprises 15 residues. CDR3 bases: TGTGCCAGCAGCCCATCGACCCCCTGGTGGGAGACCCAGTACTTC. This sequence encodes CASSPSTPWWETQYF.

The chain links TRBV7-9 to TRBJ2-5, with D possibly TRBD2 on 7 matching bases. The J call may be faulty, since TRBJ2-7 better matches the DNA end. Germline V lookup: CDR1 SEHNR, CDR2 FQNEAQ (reference sequence). The CDR3 has 13 residues. The CDR3: CASGRGPSYEQYF. The CDR3 DNA reads TGTGCCAGCGGGCGGGGGCCGTCCTACGAGCAGTACTTC.

This clonotype was observed a handful of times. V is TRBV28 and J is TRBJ1-1; 7 bases are a match to TRBD1. Germline-derived CDR1 and CDR2 are MDHEN and SYDVKM. V dropped 10 bases and J dropped 1; count of bases not matched to a gene: 9. The CDR3 runs to 14 residues. The CDR3 loop reads CATFQGGRNTEAFF. In DNA form, the CDR3 reads TGTGCCACCTTCCAGGGGGGGAGGAACACTGAAGCTTTCTTT.

The CDR3 region is CASSRTDSSYEQYF. CDR3 DNA: TGTGCCAGCAGCCGGACGGATAGCTCCTACGAGCAGTACTTC. The chain couples TRBV6-5 to TRBJ2-5; D not resolved. Matching the DNA end better, TRBJ2-7 makes the J call doubtful. The germline gives CDR1 MNHEY, CDR2 SVGAGI. CDR3 length: 14 amino acids.

There are a few counts of this clonotype. V gene TRBV28 combines with J gene TRBJ2-1; D not certain. The germline V gene has CDR1 MDHEN and CDR2 SYDVKM. The ends were cut back, 6 bases at V and 2 bases at J, with 11 bases in the middle. CDR3 length: 14 residues. Here the CDR3 reads CASSQLLTYNEQFF. The CDR3 nucleotides read TGTGCCAGCAGCCAACTTTTGACCTACAATGAGCAGTTCTTC. The full variable domain, rest sourced from reference TRBV28 and TRBJ2-1, is DVKVTQSSRYLVKRTGEKVFLECVQDMDHENMFWYRQDPGLGLRLIYFSYDVKMKEKGDIPEGYSVSREKKERFSLILESASTNQTSMYLCASSQLLTYNEQFFGPGTRLTVL.

This clonotype was seen only a few times. This chain links TRBV28 with TRBJ2-3, with a tentative D call TRBD2 (6 bases). CDR1 is MDHEN, CDR2 SYDVKM, per germline. CDR3 length: 15 amino acids. V dropped 3 bases and J dropped 4 bases, with 14 bases sitting between them. CDR3 protein: CASSFGGRLADTQYF. The CDR3 nucleotides read TGTGCCAGCAGTTTTGGAGGGAGGTTGGCAGATACGCAGTATTTT.

This sequence joins TRBV12-3 or TRBV12-4 and TRBJ1-4; 8 bases map to TRBD1. The CDR3 covers 14 residues. The V gene end was trimmed by 5 bases and the J gene end by 10 bases; junction bases not matched to a gene: 9. In DNA form, the CDR3 reads TGTGCCAGCAGTGCCGCCGGGACAGGTTTAAAACTGTTTTTT. This encodes CASSAAGTGLKLFF.

The chain recombines TRBV4-3 with TRBJ2-7; D not certain. The CDR3 runs 13 residues. V was shortened by 4 bases and J by 5 bases, with 12 bases between the two germline ends. Germline-derived CDR1 and CDR2 are LGHNA and YSLEER. The CDR3 DNA is TGCGCCAGCAGCCGAAACAGTGGTGACGAGCAGTACTTC. Encoded protein: CASSRNSGDEQYF.

The sample holds a few counts of this clonotype. The rearrangement joins TRBV27 to TRBJ2-3, with 9 bases aligning to TRBD2. This CDR3 comprises 15 residues. V trimming: 9 bases; J trimming: 6 bases; junction bases outside the gene matches: 13. Per the germline V gene, CDR1 is MNHEY and CDR2 is SMNVEV (reference sequence). CDR3: CASGSPGLATDTQYF. Here the CDR3 DNA reads TGTGCCAGTGGGTCACCGGGACTAGCAACCGATACGCAGTATTTT.

This clonotype was detected a few times. This sequence joins TRBV28 and TRBJ1-4; D is ambiguous. Germline V gene data show CDR1 as MDHEN and CDR2 as SYDVKM. The ends were cut back, 6 bases at V and 8 bases at J, with 13 bases in the middle. The CDR3 is 13 residues long. The CDR3 reads CASRGQINEKLFF. CDR3 DNA: TGTGCCAGCAGGGGCCAGATAAACGAAAAACTGTTTTTT.